These 31 T cell receptor beta chains were all obtained from the same sample, sequenced in a study of T cell responses to AZD1222 COVID-19 vaccine. Libraries were prepared by immunoSEQ multiplex PCR; TCRdb keeps only in-frame clonotypes and omits some of them. Among under 80,000 clones listed, 81% were seen once. The specimen comprised peripheral blood, sampled 28 days after the second AZD1222 dose. Receptor source: an adult who received the AZD1222 COVID-19 vaccine.

This sequence joins TRBV7-9 and TRBJ2-3, with 11 bases identical to TRBD2. The CDR3 contains 16 residues. The trim removed 5 bases at V and 1 base at J, leaving 5 bases unmatched. Germline V lookup: CDR1 SEHNR, CDR2 FQNEAQ (reference sequence). The CDR3 DNA reads TGTGCCAGCAGCAAGACTAGCGGGACGGGCACAGATACGCAGTATTTT. This translates into CASSKTSGTGTDTQYF.

This clone was observed once. This chain joins TRBV5-6 and TRBJ2-2; 12 bases map to TRBD2. The CDR3 consists of 18 residues. CDR1 and CDR2 from the germline V gene are SGHDT and YYEEEE. V dropped 0 bases and J dropped 4; count of bases not matched to a gene: 7. The CDR3 nucleotides read TGTGCCAGCAGCTTGGCCCGACTAGCGGGAGCCCCCACCGGGGAGCTGTTTTTT. It is translated as CASSLARLAGAPTGELFF.

The chain employs TRBV28 and TRBJ2-1, with D perhaps being TRBD1 or TRBD2 (5 bases each). V dropped 5 bases and J dropped 4 bases, with 12 bases sitting between them. Germline assignment: CDR1 MDHEN and CDR2 SYDVKM. The CDR3 covers 14 residues. The DNA for the CDR3 is TGTGCCAGCAGTCTATCGGGACGGTACAATGAGCAGTTCTTC. It is translated as CASSLSGRYNEQFF.

This clone has only one observation. The genes are TRBV5-1 and TRBJ1-5; no firm D call. This CDR3 has 15 amino acids. V was clipped by 4 bases and J by 0 bases, with 11 bases between them. Germline CDR1 reads SGHRS; CDR2 reads YFSETQ. CDR3 protein: CASSADGHSNQPQHF. For the CDR3, the DNA is TGCGCCAGCAGCGCCGACGGTCATAGCAATCAGCCCCAGCATTTT.

The rearrangement uses TRBV28 and TRBJ1-4, with 9 bases identical to TRBD1. CDR1 MDHEN and CDR2 SYDVKM come from the germline V gene. The CDR3 totals 16 residues. V lost 3 bases and J lost 8; bases outside the gene matches: 10. The CDR3, as DNA: TGTGCCAGCAGTTTTGTTCCGACAGGGGGTTCAGAAAAACTGTTTTTT. Translation: CASSFVPTGGSEKLFF.

The sample holds one count of this clone. The chain recombines TRBV10-3 with TRBJ2-1; 13 bases align to TRBD2. J was trimmed by 0 bases and V by 8 bases; bases with no gene match: 13. Per germline, CDR1 ENHRY and CDR2 SYGVKD. The CDR3 contains 19 residues. For the CDR3, the DNA is TGTGCCATCCATCAACTAGCGGGAGGGCCGGGTCGCTCCTACAATGAGCAGTTCTTC. This codes for CAIHQLAGGPGRSYNEQFF.

The chain recombines TRBV4-2 with TRBJ1-2, with TRBD1 matching 7 bases. This CDR3 has 14 residues. The junction had 10 bases not matched to a gene; V was cut back by 4 bases and J by 8 bases. Germline values: CDR1 LGHNA, CDR2 YNFKEQ. The CDR3, as DNA: TGTGCCAGCAGCCTACCCGGGACAGTTATGGGCTACACCTTC. Its protein product is CASSLPGTVMGYTF.

The genes are TRBV6-5 and TRBJ1-1; D unresolved. V dropped 7 bases and J dropped 4 bases, with 13 bases sitting between them. CDR3 length: 13 residues. The germline V gene encodes CDR1 MNHEY and CDR2 SVGAGI. This chain's CDR3 is CASNRPGLTEAFF. As DNA, the CDR3 is TGTGCCAGCAACCGGCCAGGTCTCACTGAAGCTTTCTTT.

The genes are TRBV6-5 and TRBJ1-2, with D perhaps matching TRBD1 (6 bases). The ends were cut back, 0 bases at V and 8 bases at J, with 10 bases in the middle. The CDR3 is made up of 13 amino acids. Germline V gives CDR1 MNHEY, CDR2 SVGAGI. The CDR3 DNA sequence: TGTGCCAGCAGTTACTCGGGGGCAGACGGCTACACCTTC. The encoded protein is CASSYSGADGYTF.

The V gene is TRBV4-3, the J gene TRBJ2-1; D is perhaps TRBD2 (6 bases). This CDR3 contains 14 residues. Germline V CDR1 and CDR2: LGHNA, YSLEER. The V and J ends lost 0 bases and 7 bases respectively, with 10 bases between them. CDR3 protein: CASSQDPGGNEQFF. As DNA, the CDR3 is TGCGCCAGCAGCCAAGACCCCGGAGGGAATGAGCAGTTCTTC.

The table lists this clone with a few counts. This chain joins TRBV10-2 and TRBJ1-2; 7 nucleotides line up with TRBD1. V lost 6 bases and J lost 5; bases outside the gene matches: 9. The germline gives CDR1 WSHSY, CDR2 SAAADI. The CDR3 covers 14 residues. In DNA, the CDR3 is TGCGCCAGCAGGGAGACAGGGCTTGAATATGGCTACACCTTC. Translation gives CASRETGLEYGYTF.

The gene calls are TRBV4-1 and TRBJ2-7; 8 bases map to TRBD1. This CDR3 has 15 residues. With V trimmed by 4 bases and J by 1 base, 6 bases remained unmatched. Germline values: CDR1 MGHRA, CDR2 YSYEKL. The CDR3 sequence: CASSPGQGVSYEQYF. The CDR3 DNA follows: TGCGCCAGCAGCCCTGGACAGGGAGTTTCCTACGAGCAGTACTTC.

The sample holds a few counts of this clone. The V call is TRBV30, the J call TRBJ1-2; D possibly corresponds to TRBD1 (5 bases). Per the germline V gene, CDR1 is GTSNPN and CDR2 is SVGIG (reference sequence). V lost 4 bases and J lost 8, with 17 bases in between. The CDR3 consists of 13 residues. CDR3 residues: CAWTRGLGEGYTF. The CDR3 DNA is TGTGCCTGGACCCGGGGGTTGGGCGAGGGCTACACCTTC.

The count of this clone is one. This chain connects TRBV6-2 or TRBV6-3 to TRBJ1-1; D is perhaps TRBD1 (6 bases). This CDR3 has 17 residues. V lost 4 bases and J lost 1, with 19 bases in between. CDR1 and CDR2 from the germline V gene are MNHEY and SVGEGT. The CDR3 DNA sequence: TGTGCCAGCAGTTTCATTTTAACAGGGCAGACGAACACTGAAGCTTTCTTT. Translating gives CASSFILTGQTNTEAFF.

This clone was detected once. The chain couples TRBV20-1 to TRBJ2-3; D remains ambiguous. From germline, CDR1 is DFQATT and CDR2 SNEGSKA (reference sequence). V was trimmed by 3 bases and J by 2 bases, leaving 6 bases between them. CDR3 size: 12 residues. The CDR3 DNA reads TGCAGTGCTAGTAAGTCCACAGATACGCAGTATTTT. Its protein product is CSASKSTDTQYF.

The chain recombines TRBV24-1 with TRBJ2-2; D unclear. Germline CDR1 KGHDR, CDR2 SFDVKD. The CDR3 consists of 15 residues. Trimming stripped 7 bases from V and 4 bases from J, with 15 bases between. The CDR3 is CATRGWPGCTGELFF. The CDR3 bases are TGTGCCACCAGGGGGTGGCCAGGTTGCACCGGGGAGCTGTTTTTT.

The chain employs TRBV19 and TRBJ1-1; the D is unclear. Trimming took 0 bases from V and 2 from J, leaving 7 bases between them. The CDR3 sequence is 14 residues long. Germline V gene sequence: CDR1 LNHDA, CDR2 SQIVND (reference sequence). Here the CDR3 DNA reads TGTGCCAGTAGTATAGATCATATAAACACTGAAGCTTTCTTT. Its translation: CASSIDHINTEAFF.

The gene calls are TRBV4-1 and TRBJ1-2, with TRBD1 matching 8 bases. Germline CDR1 and CDR2: MGHRA and YSYEKL. Trimming took 0 bases from V and 0 from J; bases not matched to a gene: 6. The CDR3 is made up of 17 amino acids. The chain's CDR3 is CASSQDAQGGTNYGYTF. DNA for the CDR3: TGCGCCAGCAGCCAAGATGCACAGGGGGGGACTAACTATGGCTACACCTTC.

In this sample, this clone turned up a few times. As DNA, the CDR3 is TGTGCCAGCAGCTTAGGGTCGGCAAGCTCCTACGAGCAGTACTTC. It specifies CASSLGSASSYEQYF. The rearrangement uses TRBV7-3 and TRBJ2-7; D ambiguous. From germline, CDR1 is SGHTA and CDR2 FQGTGA. Trimming removed 2 bases at V and 0 bases at J, with 11 bases between. There are 15 residues in the CDR3.

The V call is TRBV3-1 (or the pseudogene TRBV3-2), the J call TRBJ1-1; D is unclear. The CDR3 is 13 amino acids. V dropped 4 bases and J dropped 5 bases, with 11 bases sitting between them. Germline V gene data show CDR1 as LGHDT and CDR2 as YNNKEL (reference sequence). This CDR3 reads CASSPMGQTEAFF. For the CDR3, the DNA is TGTGCCAGCAGCCCAATGGGTCAGACTGAAGCTTTCTTT.

The V gene is TRBV19, the J gene TRBJ2-3, with TRBD2 identical over 10 bases. Germline V gives CDR1 LNHDA, CDR2 SQIVND (reference sequence). This CDR3 region has 15 residues. The V segment lost 6 bases and the J segment 3 bases; nucleotides outside the gene matches: 6. The CDR3 nucleotides are TGTGCCAGTAGGGCTCCGGGACTAGCGACAGATACGCAGTATTTT. Translated: CASRAPGLATDTQYF.

The chain couples TRBV6-5 to TRBJ2-7; 10 bases are shared with TRBD2. The J segment lost 3 bases and the V segment lost 6 bases, leaving 5 bases of the junction unmatched. Looked up from germline, CDR1 is MNHEY and CDR2 is SVGAGI. This CDR3 is built from 14 residues. CDR3 sequence (DNA): TGTGCCAGCAGAACTAGCGGGACGATCTACGAGCAGTACTTC. It encodes CASRTSGTIYEQYF.

This chain links TRBV5-1 with TRBJ2-1; unclear D gene. CDR3 size: 15 residues. Germline CDR1 SGHRS, CDR2 YFSETQ. Trimming shortened V by 0 bases and J by 0 bases, and 7 bases separated the two germline ends. This chain's CDR3 is CASSLDADSYNEQFF. CDR3 bases: TGCGCCAGCAGCTTGGATGCGGACTCCTACAATGAGCAGTTCTTC.

The CDR3 protein is CASRLSGSGANVLTF. CDR3 bases: TGTGCCAGTAGACTCAGCGGCTCTGGGGCCAACGTCCTGACTTTC. The V call is TRBV19, the J call TRBJ2-6, with a weak D call TRBD2 (5 bases). The CDR3 length is 15 residues. Germline CDR1 and CDR2: LNHDA and SQIVND (reference sequence). V was trimmed by 6 bases and J by 0 bases, leaving 9 bases between them.

This clone occurred a few times. The V call is TRBV11-2, the J call TRBJ2-1; D might be TRBD2 (5 bases). The CDR3 loop spans 16 amino acids. CDR1 and CDR2 from the germline V gene are SGHAT and FQNNGV. V dropped 5 bases and J dropped 1 base, with 15 bases sitting between them. The CDR3 DNA sequence: TGTGCCAGCAGCCGAACGATAGCGCGGTCCTACAATGAGCAGTTCTTC. Protein sequence: CASSRTIARSYNEQFF.

The chain has TRBV25-1 and TRBJ2-1; perhaps TRBD2 as D (6 bases). The CDR3 consists of 11 residues. Trimming left V 3 bases short and J 13 bases short, with 10 bases between. Germline V gene sequence: CDR1 MGHDK, CDR2 SYGVNS. CDR3 loop: CASSDRTTQFF. CDR3 bases: TGTGCCAGCAGTGACAGGACTACTCAGTTCTTC.

V is TRBV5-1 and J is TRBJ2-3; a possible D gene is TRBD1 (5 bases). V was pared by 1 base and J by 4 bases, with 10 bases between. CDR1 is SGHRS, CDR2 YFSETQ, per germline. The CDR3 is 14 amino acids. In nucleotides, the CDR3 is TGCGCCAGCAGCTTGTTAGCAGGGTCAGATACGCAGTATTTT. As protein: CASSLLAGSDTQYF. Drawing the rest from reference TRBV5-1 and TRBJ2-3, the complete variable domain is KAGVTQTPRYLIKTRGQQVTLSCSPISGHRSVSWYQQTPGQGLQFLFEYFSETQRNKGNFPGRFSGRQFSNSRSEMNVSTLELGDSALYLCASSLLAGSDTQYFGPGTRLTVL.

This sequence joins TRBV5-4 and TRBJ2-2; tentative D call: TRBD2 (5 bases). Looked up from germline, CDR1 is SGHNT and CDR2 is YYREEE (reference sequence). Trimming removed 3 bases at V and 0 bases at J, with 9 bases between. The CDR3 contains 15 residues. The DNA of the CDR3 is TGTGCCAGCAGCTGGCCGGGGACGAACACCGGGGAGCTGTTTTTT. This codes for CASSWPGTNTGELFF.

The chain is built from TRBV19 and TRBJ1-6, with D hard to call. V was trimmed by 1 base and J by 0 bases, leaving 7 bases between them. This CDR3 comprises 16 residues. The germline CDR1 and CDR2 sequences are LNHDA and SQIVND (reference sequence). The CDR3 sequence: CASSIGRSSYNSPLHF. The CDR3 region has the DNA TGTGCCAGTAGTATAGGCCGGAGCTCCTATAATTCACCCCTCCACTTT.

The chain combines TRBV6-2 or TRBV6-3 with TRBJ1-5, with no clear D. The V end was cut by 0 bases, the J end by 7 bases, with 19 bases between. This CDR3 is built from 17 residues. CDR1 is MNHEY, CDR2 SVGEGT, per germline. The CDR3 nucleotides are TGTGCCAGCAGTTACTCTTTAATAGGGCGACCCAACCAGCCCCAGCATTTT. Protein: CASSYSLIGRPNQPQHF.

This rearrangement joins TRBV10-2 to TRBJ1-1; 12 nucleotides align to TRBD1. Losses at the gene ends were 6 bases for V and 1 base for J; bases not matched to a gene: 12. The CDR3 sequence is 18 residues long. Germline CDR1 and CDR2: WSHSY and SAAADI. CDR3 nucleotide sequence: TGCGCCAGCAGCTACAGACCGGGACAGGGGGCCGGGAACACTGAAGCTTTCTTT. Its protein is CASSYRPGQGAGNTEAFF.